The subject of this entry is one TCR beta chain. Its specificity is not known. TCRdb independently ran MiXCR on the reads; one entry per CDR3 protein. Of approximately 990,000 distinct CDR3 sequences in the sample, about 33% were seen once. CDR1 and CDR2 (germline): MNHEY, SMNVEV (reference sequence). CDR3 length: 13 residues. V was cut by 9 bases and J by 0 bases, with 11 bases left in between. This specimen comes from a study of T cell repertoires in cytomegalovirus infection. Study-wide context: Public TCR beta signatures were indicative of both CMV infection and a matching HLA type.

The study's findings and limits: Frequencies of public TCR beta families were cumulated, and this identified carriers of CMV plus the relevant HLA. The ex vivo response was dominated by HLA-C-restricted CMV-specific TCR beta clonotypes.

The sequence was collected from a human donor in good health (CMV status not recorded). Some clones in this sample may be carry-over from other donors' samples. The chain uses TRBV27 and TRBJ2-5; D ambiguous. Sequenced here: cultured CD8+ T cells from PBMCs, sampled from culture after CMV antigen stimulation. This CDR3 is CASWGNDQETQYF. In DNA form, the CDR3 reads TGTGCCAGTTGGGGTAATGACCAAGAGACCCAGTACTTC.